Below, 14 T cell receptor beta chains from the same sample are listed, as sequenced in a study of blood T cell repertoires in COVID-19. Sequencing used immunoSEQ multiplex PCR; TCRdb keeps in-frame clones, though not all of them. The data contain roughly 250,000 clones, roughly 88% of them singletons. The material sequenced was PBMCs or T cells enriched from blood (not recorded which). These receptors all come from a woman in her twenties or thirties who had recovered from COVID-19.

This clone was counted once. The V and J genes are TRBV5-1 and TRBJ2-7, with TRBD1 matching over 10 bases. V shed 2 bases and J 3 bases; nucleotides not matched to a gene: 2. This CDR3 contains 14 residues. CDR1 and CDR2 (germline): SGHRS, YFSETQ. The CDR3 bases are TGCGCCAGCAGCTTCGGACAGGGGGGCTACGAGCAGTACTTC. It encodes CASSFGQGGYEQYF.

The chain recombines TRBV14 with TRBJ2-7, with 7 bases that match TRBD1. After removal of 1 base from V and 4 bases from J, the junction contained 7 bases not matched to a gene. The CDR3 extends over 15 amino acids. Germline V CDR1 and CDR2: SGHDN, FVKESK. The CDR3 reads CASSQALTGAYEQYF. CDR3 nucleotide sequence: TGTGCCAGCAGCCAAGCCCTCACAGGGGCATACGAGCAGTACTTC.

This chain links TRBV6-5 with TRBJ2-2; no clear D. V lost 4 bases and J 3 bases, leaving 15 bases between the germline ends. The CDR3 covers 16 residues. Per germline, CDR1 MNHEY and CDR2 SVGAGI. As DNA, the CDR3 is TGTGCCAGCAGTTCCCGTCTTCAAGCTTACACCGGGGAGCTGTTTTTT. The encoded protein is CASSSRLQAYTGELFF.

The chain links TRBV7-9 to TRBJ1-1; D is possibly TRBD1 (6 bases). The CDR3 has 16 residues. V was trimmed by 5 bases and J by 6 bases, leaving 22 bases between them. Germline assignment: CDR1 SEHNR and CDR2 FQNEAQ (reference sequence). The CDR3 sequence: CASSRSTPQGTAEAFF. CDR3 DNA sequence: TGTGCCAGCAGCAGATCAACCCCTCAGGGGACCGCTGAAGCTTTCTTT.

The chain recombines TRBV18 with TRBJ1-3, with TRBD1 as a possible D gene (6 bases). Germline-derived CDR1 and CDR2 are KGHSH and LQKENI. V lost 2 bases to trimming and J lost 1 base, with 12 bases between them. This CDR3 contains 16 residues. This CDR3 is CASSPGQQQSGNTIYF. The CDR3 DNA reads TGTGCCAGCTCACCAGGACAGCAGCAATCTGGAAACACCATATATTTT.

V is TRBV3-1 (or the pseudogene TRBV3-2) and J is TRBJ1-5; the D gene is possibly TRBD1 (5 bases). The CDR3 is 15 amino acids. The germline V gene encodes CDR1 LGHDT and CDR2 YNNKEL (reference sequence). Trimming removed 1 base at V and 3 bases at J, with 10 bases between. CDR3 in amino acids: CASSQAGLTNQPQHF. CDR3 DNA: TGTGCCAGCAGCCAAGCGGGACTCACCAATCAGCCCCAGCATTTT.

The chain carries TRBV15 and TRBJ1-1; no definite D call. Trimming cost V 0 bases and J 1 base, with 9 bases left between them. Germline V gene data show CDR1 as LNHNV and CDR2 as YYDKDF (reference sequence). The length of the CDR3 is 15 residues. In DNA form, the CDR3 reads TGTGCCACCAGCAGAGATTGGGCCCAGAACACTGAAGCTTTCTTT. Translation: CATSRDWAQNTEAFF.

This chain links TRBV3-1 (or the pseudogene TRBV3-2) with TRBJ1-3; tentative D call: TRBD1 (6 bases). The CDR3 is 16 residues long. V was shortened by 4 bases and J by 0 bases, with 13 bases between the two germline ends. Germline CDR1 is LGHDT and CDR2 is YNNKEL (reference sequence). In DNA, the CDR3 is TGTGCCAGCAGCCTTACGACAGGTCTCTCTGGAAACACCATATATTTT. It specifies CASSLTTGLSGNTIYF.

The CDR3 region is CASSMRGPANQPQHF. Written as DNA, the CDR3 is TGTGCCAGCAGTATGCGAGGGCCAGCCAATCAGCCCCAGCATTTT. The chain carries TRBV6-5 and TRBJ1-5; D gene ambiguous. Germline assignment: CDR1 MNHEY and CDR2 SVGAGI. The CDR3 consists of 15 residues. Trimming left V 5 bases short and J 3 bases short, with 14 bases between.

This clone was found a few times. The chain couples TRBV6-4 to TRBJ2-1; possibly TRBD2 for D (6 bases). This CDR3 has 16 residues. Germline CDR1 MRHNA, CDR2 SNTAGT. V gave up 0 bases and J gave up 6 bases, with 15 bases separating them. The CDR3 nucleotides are TGTGCCAGCAGTGACTCCCCCGGTGCGGGGAGCAATGAGCAGTTCTTC. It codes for CASSDSPGAGSNEQFF.

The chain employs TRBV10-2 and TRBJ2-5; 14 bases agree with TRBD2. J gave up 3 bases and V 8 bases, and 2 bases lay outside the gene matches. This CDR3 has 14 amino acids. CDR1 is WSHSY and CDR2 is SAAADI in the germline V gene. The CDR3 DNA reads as TGCGCCAGCGCGGGACTAGCGGGGGAAGAGACCCAGTACTTC. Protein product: CASAGLAGEETQYF.

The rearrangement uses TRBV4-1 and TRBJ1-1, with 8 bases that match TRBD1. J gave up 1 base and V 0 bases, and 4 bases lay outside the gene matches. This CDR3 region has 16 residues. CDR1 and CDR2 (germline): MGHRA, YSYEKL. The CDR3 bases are TGCGCCAGCAGCCAAGAAATTGGACAGGGGAACACTGAAGCTTTCTTT. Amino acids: CASSQEIGQGNTEAFF.

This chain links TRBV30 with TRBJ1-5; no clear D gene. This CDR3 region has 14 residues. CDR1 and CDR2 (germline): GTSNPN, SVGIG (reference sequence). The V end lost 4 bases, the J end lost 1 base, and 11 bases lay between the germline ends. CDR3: CAWNEGWSNQPQHF. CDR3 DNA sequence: TGTGCCTGGAACGAGGGTTGGAGCAATCAGCCCCAGCATTTT.

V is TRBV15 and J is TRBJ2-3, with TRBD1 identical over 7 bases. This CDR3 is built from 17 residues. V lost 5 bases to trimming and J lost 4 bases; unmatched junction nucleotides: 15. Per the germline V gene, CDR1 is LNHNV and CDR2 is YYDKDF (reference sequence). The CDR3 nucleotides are TGTGCCACCAGCGGGAGTAAACAGGGGTTTTTGCCAGATACGCAGTATTTT. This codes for CATSGSKQGFLPDTQYF.